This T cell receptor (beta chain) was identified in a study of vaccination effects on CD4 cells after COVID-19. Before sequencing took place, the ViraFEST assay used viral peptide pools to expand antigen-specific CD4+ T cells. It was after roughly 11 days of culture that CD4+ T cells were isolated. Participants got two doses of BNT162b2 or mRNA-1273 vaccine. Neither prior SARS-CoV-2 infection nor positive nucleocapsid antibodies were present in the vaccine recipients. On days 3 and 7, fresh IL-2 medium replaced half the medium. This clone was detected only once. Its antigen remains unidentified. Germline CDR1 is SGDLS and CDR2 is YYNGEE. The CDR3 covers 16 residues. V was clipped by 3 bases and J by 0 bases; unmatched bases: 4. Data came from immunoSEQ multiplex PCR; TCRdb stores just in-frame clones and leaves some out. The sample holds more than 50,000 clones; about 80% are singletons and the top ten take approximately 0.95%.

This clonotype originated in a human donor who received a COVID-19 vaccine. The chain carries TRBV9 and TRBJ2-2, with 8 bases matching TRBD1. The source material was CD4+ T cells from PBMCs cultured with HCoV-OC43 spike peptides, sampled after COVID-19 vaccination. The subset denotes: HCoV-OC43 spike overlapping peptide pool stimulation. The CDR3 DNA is TGTGCCAGCAGCGCCCGACAGGGGCCGAACACCGGGGAGCTGTTTTTT. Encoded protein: CASSARQGPNTGELFF.